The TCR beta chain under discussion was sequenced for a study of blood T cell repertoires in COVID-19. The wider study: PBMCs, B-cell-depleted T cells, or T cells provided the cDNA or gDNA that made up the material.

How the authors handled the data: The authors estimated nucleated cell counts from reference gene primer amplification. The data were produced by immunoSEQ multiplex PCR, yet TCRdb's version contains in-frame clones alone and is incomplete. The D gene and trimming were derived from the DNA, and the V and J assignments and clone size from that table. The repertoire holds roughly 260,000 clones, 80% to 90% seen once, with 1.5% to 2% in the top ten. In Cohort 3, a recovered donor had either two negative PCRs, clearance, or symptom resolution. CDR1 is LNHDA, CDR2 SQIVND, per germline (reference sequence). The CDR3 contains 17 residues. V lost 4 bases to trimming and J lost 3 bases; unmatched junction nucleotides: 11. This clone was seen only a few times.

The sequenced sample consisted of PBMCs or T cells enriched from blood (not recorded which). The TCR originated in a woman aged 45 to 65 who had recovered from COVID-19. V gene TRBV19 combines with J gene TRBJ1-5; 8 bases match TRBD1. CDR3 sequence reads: CASSTPPGTGNNQPQHF. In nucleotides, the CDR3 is TGTGCCAGTAGTACCCCTCCCGGGACAGGAAACAATCAGCCCCAGCATTTT.